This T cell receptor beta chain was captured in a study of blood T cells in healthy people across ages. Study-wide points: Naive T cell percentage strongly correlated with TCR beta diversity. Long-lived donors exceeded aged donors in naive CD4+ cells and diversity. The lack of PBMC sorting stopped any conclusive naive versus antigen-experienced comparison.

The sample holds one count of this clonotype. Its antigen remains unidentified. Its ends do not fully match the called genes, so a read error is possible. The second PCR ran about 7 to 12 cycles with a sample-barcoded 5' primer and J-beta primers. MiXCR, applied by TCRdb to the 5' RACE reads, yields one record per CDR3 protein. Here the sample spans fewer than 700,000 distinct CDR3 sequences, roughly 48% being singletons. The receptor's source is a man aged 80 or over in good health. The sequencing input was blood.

For the CDR3, the DNA is TGCGCCAGCAGCTTGGATACCTACGAGCGGTACTTC. Translated: CASSLDTYERYF. The chain recombines TRBV5-1 with TRBJ2-7; D gene unclear. CDR1 and CDR2 from the germline V gene are SGHRS and YFSETQ. The CDR3 is made up of 12 amino acids.